This T cell receptor (beta chain) was sequenced in a study of T-cell reconstitution after alpha-beta-depleted transplantation in children (dated by TCRdb to about 2016). In terms of the full investigation: Using TCR repertoire profiling, the study followed T-cell immune reconstitution in a quantitative way in children after TCRalphabeta/CD19-depleted allogeneic hematopoietic cell transplantation.

This clonotype was seen repeatedly, ten times or more. This clone's antigen is unknown. Base qualities are not recorded, but no much larger clone differs from it by a single base. The library was made by PCR. The instrument was an Illumina HiSeq 2500. TCR libraries were prepared with molecular barcoding, using unique molecular identifiers to normalize TCRbeta repertoire quantification. The public reads were reprocessed in TCRdb via fastp at Q25 and MiXCR, keeping in-frame beta chains. Merged by CDR3 protein, the rows form single entries marked with the most common genes and DNA. For this sample there are roughly 170,000 distinct CDR3 sequences; 6.5% to 7.5% appear just once. 3% to 3.5% of the sample belongs to the ten largest clones. The TCR originated in a human donor who donated a stem cell graft to a child with Wiskott-Aldrich syndrome. This specimen was PBMCs from the stem cell graft donor, taken from the stem cell graft.

The DNA reads as follows: TGTGCCAGCAGTTCGACAGGGGACCACCTCTATGGCTACACCTTC. This encodes CASSSTGDHLYGYTF. The V gene is TRBV6-5 and the J gene is TRBJ1-2; a stretch of 8 junction bases matches TRBD1. Trimming leaves V shorter by 4 bases and J shorter by 4 bases, with the junction holding 8 bases beyond the gene matches. Per the germline V gene, MNHEY is the CDR1 and SVGAGI is the CDR2. CDR3 length: 15 amino acids, cysteine to phenylalanine. Left in the record is the CDR3 DNA by itself, 45 bases read in frame from the first base.